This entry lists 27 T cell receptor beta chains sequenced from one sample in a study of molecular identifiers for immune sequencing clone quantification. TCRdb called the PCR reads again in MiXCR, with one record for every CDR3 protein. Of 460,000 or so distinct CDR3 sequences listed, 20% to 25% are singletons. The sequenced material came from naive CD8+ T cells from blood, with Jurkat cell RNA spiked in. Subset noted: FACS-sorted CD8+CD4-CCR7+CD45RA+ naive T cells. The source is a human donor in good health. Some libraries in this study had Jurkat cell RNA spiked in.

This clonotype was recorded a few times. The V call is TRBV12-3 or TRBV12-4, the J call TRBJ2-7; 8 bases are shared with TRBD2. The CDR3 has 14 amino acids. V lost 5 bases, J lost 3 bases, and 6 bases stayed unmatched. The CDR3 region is CASSGPGLVYEQYF. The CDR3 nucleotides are TGTGCCAGCAGTGGGCCGGGACTAGTCTACGAGCAGTACTTC.

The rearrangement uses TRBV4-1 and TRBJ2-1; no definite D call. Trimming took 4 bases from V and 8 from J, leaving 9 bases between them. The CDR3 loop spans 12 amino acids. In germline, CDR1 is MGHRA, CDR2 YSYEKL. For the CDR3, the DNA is TGCGCCAGCAGCCCCCACTCGGATGAGCAGTTCTTC. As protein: CASSPHSDEQFF.

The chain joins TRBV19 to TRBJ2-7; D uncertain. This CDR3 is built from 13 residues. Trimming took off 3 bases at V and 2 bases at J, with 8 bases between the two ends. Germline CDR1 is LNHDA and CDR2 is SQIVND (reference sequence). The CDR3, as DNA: TGTGCCAGTAGTATGACCGGACCCTACGAGCAGTACTTC. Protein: CASSMTGPYEQYF.

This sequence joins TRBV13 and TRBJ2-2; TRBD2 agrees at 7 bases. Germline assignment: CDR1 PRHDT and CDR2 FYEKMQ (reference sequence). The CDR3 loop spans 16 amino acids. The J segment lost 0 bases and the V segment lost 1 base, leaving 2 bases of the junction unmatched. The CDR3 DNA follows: TGTGCCAGCAGCTTAGCGGGGAGGGCGAACACCGGGGAGCTGTTTTTT. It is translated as CASSLAGRANTGELFF.

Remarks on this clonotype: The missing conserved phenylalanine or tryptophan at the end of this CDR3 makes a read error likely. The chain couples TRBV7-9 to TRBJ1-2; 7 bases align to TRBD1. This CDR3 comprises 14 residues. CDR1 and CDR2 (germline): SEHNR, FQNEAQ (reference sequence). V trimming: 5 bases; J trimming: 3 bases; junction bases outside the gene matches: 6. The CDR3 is CASSQSQGYYGYTI. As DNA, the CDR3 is TGTGCCAGCAGCCAATCACAGGGGTACTATGGCTACACCATC.

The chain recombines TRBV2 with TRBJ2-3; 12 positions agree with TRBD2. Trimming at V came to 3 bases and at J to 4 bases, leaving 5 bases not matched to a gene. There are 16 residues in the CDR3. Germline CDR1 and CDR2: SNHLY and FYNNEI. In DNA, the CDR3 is TGTGCCAGCAGTGATCGGACTAGCGGGGTAGCAGATACGCAGTATTTT. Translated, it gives CASSDRTSGVADTQYF.

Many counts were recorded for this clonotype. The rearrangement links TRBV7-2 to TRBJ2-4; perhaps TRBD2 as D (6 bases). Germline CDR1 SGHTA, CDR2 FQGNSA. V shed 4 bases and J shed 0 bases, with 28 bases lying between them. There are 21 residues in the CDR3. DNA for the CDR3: TGTGCCAGCAGCTCAAGCGGGTTAGGTCCAGAACTTTTATCAGCCAAAAACATTCAGTACTTC. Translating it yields CASSSSGLGPELLSAKNIQYF.

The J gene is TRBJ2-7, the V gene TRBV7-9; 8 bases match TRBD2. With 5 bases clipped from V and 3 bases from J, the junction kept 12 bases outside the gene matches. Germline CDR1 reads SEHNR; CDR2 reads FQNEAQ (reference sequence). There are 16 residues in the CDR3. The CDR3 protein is CASSPPGTSSYYEQYF. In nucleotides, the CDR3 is TGTGCCAGCAGCCCTCCCGGGACTAGTAGTTACTACGAGCAGTACTTC.

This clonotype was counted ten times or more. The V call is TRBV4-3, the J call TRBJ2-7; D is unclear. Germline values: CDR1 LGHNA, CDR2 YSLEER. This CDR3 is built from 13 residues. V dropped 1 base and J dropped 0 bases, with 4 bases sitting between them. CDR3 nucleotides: TGCGCCAGCAGCCAAGGGGACTCCTACGAGCAGTACTTC. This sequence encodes CASSQGDSYEQYF.

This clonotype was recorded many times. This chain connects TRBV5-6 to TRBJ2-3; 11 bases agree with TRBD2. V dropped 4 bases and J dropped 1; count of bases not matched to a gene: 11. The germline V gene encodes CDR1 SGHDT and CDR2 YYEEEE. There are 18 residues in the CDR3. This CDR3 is CASSPRLAGPFRTDTQYF. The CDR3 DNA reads TGTGCCAGCAGCCCCAGACTAGCGGGACCCTTCCGCACAGATACGCAGTATTTT.

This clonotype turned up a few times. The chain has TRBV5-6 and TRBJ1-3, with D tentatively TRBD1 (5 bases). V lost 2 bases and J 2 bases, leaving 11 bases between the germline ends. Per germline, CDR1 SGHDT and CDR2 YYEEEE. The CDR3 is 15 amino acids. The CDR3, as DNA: TGTGCCAGCAGCTTAGGGGAAAGTCCTGGAAACACCATATATTTT. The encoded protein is CASSLGESPGNTIYF.

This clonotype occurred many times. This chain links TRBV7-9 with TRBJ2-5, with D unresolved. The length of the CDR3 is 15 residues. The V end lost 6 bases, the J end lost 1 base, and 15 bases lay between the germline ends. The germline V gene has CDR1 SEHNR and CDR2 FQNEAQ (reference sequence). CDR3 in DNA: TGTGCCAGCAGACCCTCCGCGGTTTCCCAAGAGACCCAGTACTTC. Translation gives CASRPSAVSQETQYF.

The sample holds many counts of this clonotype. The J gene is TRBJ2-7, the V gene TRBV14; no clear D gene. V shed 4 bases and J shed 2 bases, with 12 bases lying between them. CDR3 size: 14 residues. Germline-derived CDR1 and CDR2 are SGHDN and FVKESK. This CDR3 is CASSLVVHPYEQYF. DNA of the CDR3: TGTGCCAGCAGCCTAGTGGTACACCCCTACGAGCAGTACTTC.

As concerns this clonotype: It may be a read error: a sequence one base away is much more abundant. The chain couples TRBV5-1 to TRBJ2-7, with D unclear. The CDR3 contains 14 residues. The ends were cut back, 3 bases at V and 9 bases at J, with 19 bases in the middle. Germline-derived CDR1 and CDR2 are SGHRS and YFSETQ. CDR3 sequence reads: CASSWVAAKGGQYF. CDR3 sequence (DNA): TGCGCCAGCAGCTGGGTGGCAGCCAAGGGCGGGCAGTACTTC.

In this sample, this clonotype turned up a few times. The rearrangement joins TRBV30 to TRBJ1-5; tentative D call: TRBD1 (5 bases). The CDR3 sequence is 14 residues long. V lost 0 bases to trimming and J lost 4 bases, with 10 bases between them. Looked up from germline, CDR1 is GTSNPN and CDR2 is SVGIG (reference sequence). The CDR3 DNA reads TGTGCCTGGAGTGTACGCTGGGGGAATCAGCCCCAGCATTTT. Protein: CAWSVRWGNQPQHF.

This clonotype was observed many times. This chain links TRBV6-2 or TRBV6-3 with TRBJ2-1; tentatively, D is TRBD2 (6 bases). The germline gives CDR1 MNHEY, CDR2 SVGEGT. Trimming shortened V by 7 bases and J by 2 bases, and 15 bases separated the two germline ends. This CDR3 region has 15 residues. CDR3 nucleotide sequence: TGTGCCAGCACGAGTCGGCTAGCGACCTACAATGAGCAGTTCTTC. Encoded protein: CASTSRLATYNEQFF.

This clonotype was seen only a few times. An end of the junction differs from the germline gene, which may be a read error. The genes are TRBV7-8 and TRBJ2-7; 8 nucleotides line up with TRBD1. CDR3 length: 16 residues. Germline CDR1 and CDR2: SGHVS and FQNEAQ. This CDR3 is CTSSPVTGASSYEQYF. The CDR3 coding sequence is TGTACCAGCAGCCCGGTGACAGGGGCCAGCTCCTACGAGCAGTACTTC.

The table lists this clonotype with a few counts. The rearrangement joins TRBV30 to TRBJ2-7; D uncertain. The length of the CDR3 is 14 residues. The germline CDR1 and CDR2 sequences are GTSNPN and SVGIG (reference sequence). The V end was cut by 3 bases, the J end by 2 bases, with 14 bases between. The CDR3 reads CAWSNMGITYEQYF. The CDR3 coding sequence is TGTGCCTGGAGCAACATGGGAATAACCTACGAGCAGTACTTC.

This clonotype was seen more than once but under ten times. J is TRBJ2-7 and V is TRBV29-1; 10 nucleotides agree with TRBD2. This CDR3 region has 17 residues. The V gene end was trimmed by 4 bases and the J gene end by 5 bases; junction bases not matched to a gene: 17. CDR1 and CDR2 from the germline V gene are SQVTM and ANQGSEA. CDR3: CSVVLSGRTYATDEQYF. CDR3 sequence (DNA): TGCAGCGTTGTTCTTAGCGGGAGGACCTATGCTACGGACGAGCAGTACTTC.

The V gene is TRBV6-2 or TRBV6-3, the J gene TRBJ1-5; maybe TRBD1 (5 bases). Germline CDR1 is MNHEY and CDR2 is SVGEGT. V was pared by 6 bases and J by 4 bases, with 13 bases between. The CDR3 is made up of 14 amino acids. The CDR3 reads CASSLTAFNQPQHF. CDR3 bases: TGTGCCAGCAGCCTGACAGCCTTTAATCAGCCCCAGCATTTT.

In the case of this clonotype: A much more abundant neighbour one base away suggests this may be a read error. The CDR3 sequence is CASSLGPLRGRTPEDIQYF. Here the CDR3 DNA reads TGTGCCAGCAGCTTAGGGCCCTTGAGGGGCCGTACCCCTGAGGACATTCAGTACTTC. This sequence joins TRBV7-9 and TRBJ2-4, with D perhaps TRBD1 or TRBD2 (5 bases each). Trimming took 1 base from V and 8 from J, leaving 27 bases between them. Germline V gene data show CDR1 as SEHNR and CDR2 as FQNEAQ (reference sequence). The CDR3 totals 19 residues. The complete variable domain, with remaining parts taken from reference TRBV7-9 and TRBJ2-4, reads DTGVSQNPRHKITKRGQNVTFRCDPISEHNRLYWYRQTLGQGPEFLTYFQNEAQLEKSRLLSDRFSAERPKGSFSTLEIQRTEQGDSAMYLCASSLGPLRGRTPEDIQYFGAGTRLSVL.

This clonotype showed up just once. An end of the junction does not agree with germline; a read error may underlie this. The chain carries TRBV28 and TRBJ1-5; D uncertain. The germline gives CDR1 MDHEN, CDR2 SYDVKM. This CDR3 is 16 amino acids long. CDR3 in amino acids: CASGFLVPTSNQPQHF. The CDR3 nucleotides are TGTGCCAGCGGTTTCTTGGTCCCGACTAGCAATCAGCCCCAGCATTTT.

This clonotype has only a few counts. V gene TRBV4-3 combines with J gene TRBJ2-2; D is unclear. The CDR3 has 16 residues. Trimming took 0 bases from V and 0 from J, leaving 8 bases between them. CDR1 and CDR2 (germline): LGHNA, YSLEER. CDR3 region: CASSQDGDTNTGELFF. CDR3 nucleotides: TGCGCCAGCAGCCAAGATGGCGATACGAACACCGGGGAGCTGTTTTTT.

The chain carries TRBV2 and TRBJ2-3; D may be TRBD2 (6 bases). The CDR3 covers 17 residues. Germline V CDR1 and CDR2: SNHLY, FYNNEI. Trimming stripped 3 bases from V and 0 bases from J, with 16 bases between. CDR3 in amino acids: CASSDPPSAASTDTQYF. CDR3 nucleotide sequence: TGTGCCAGCAGTGATCCCCCTAGCGCAGCTAGCACAGATACGCAGTATTTT.

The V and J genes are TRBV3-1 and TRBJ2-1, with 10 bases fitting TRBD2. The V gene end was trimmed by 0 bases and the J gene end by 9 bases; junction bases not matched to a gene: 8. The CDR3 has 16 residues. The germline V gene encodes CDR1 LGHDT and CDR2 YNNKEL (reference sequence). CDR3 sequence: CASSQEASGGLREQFF. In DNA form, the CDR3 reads TGTGCCAGCAGCCAAGAGGCTAGCGGGGGACTTCGTGAGCAGTTCTTC.

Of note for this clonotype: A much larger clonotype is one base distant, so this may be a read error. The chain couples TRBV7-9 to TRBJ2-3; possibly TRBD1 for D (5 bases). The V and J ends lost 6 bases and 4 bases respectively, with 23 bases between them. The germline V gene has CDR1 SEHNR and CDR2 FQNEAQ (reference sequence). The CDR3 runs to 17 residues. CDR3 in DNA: TGTGCCAGCAGGCAGCAGCCTCAGGGTCGGTGGTCAGATACGCAGTATTTT. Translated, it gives CASRQQPQGRWSDTQYF.

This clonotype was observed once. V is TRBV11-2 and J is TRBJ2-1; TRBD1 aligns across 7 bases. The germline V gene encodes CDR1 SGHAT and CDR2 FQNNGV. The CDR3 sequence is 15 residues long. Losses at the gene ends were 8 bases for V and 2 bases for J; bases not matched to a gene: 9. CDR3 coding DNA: TGTGCCAGCGGCCAGCAGGGGACAGCCTACAATGAGCAGTTCTTC. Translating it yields CASGQQGTAYNEQFF.